These T cell receptor beta chains were read from a single sample in a study of OX40 agonist ivuxolimab in advanced cancers. Only in-frame clones appear in the TCRdb table, and some are missing; sequencing was by immunoSEQ multiplex PCR. Of about 69,000 clones in the sample, over 75% were seen once. The input for sequencing was CD4+ or CD8+ T cells sorted from blood, taken in a trial of the OX40 agonist ivuxolimab. The receptors come from an adult with an advanced solid tumor such as melanoma, head and neck, liver or kidney cancer. Both conserved end residues are part of each CDR3. The order of the fields is J gene, D gene, V gene, clone size, CDR3 protein, CDR3 DNA. D genes are given only for firm matches. Expanded clones get a size class; other rows say once, few or many, or leave the size out.

>TRBJ2-1|TRBD1|TRBV6-4|NA
CASSLDRESYNEQFF
TGTGCCAGCAGCCTAGACAGGGAGAGCTACAATGAGCAGTTCTTC
>TRBJ2-5|NA|TRBV5-4|NA
CARGQFQGETQYF
TGTGCCAGAGGACAGTTCCAGGGGGAGACCCAGTACTTC
>TRBJ1-2|TRBD1|TRBV4-3|NA
CASSQVGQSNYGYTF
TGCGCCAGCAGCCAAGTGGGACAGAGTAACTATGGCTACACCTTC
>TRBJ2-1|TRBD2|TRBV15|NA
CATSRDAFLAEITSYNEQFF
TGTGCCACCAGCAGAGATGCTTTTCTAGCGGAGATAACCTCCTACAATGAGCAGTTCTTC
>TRBJ2-7|NA|TRBV4-3|NA
CASSQDFGTPGEQYF
TGCGCCAGCAGCCAAGATTTCGGGACGCCTGGCGAGCAGTACTTC
>TRBJ2-1|TRBD2|TRBV5-4|NA
CASSLDFRGGSSNEQFF
TGTGCCAGCAGCTTGGATTTTCGGGGGGGGTCTAGTAATGAGCAGTTCTTC
>TRBJ1-2|NA|TRBV6-6|NA
CAILAGDGYTF
TGTGCCATCCTTGCAGGGGATGGCTACACCTTC
>TRBJ2-1|NA|TRBV27|NA
CASTGLRNEQFF
TGTGCCAGCACGGGCCTCCGCAATGAGCAGTTCTTC
>TRBJ1-1|TRBD1|TRBV6-5|NA
CASSYRTGAGTEAFF
TGTGCCAGCAGTTACCGGACAGGGGCCGGCACTGAAGCTTTCTTT
>TRBJ2-5|TRBD2|TRBV4-3|NA
CASSQELAGEETQYF
TGCGCCAGCAGCCAAGAACTAGCGGGAGAAGAGACCCAGTACTTC
>TRBJ1-3|NA|TRBV14|NA
CASSQGPPADTIYF
TGTGCCAGCAGCCAAGGACCGCCGGCGGACACCATATATTTT
>TRBJ2-7|NA|TRBV4-3|NA
CASSQDERGGTYEQYF
TGCGCCAGCAGCCAAGATGAGAGGGGGGGAACCTACGAGCAGTACTTC
>TRBJ2-2|NA|TRBV28|NA
CASSLAGTGTGELFF
TGTGCCAGCAGTTTGGCGGGAACGGGCACCGGGGAGCTGTTTTTT
>TRBJ1-2|NA|TRBV28|NA
CASSPWTVNYGYTF
TGTGCCAGCAGTCCATGGACAGTAAACTATGGCTACACCTTC
>TRBJ2-1|TRBD2|TRBV7-9|once
CASSLVSGRSYNEQFF
TGTGCCAGCAGCTTAGTTAGCGGGAGATCCTACAATGAGCAGTTCTTC
>TRBJ2-3|NA|TRBV10-2|NA
CASGGQSTDTQYF
TGCGCCAGTGGGGGGCAGAGCACAGATACGCAGTATTTT
>TRBJ2-7|NA|TRBV4-1|NA
CASSLGITDEQYF
TGCGCCAGCAGCCTAGGGATAACCGACGAGCAGTACTTC